These T cell receptor beta chains were read from a single sample in a study of shared clonotypes between healthy human individuals. This table comes from immunoSEQ multiplex PCR, and its TCRdb copy is limited to in-frame clones, with some not included. The data show under 1,100,000 clones, 70% to 80% seen once. The sequencing input was memory CD4+ T cells sorted from blood. These receptors all stem from a man aged 18 to 29 in good health. Both conserved end residues are part of each CDR3. The order of the fields is J gene, clone size, D gene, V gene, CDR3 protein, CDR3 DNA. The D gene is left open where the match is weak. The size entry is marked missing in some rows and otherwise reads once, few, many or a size class.

TRBJ2-1 | NA | NA | TRBV2 | CASRGSLEQFF | TGTGCCAGCAGGGGGTCCCTCGAGCAGTTCTTC
TRBJ1-2 | NA | NA | TRBV25-1 | CASSTGYGYTF | TGTGCCAGCAGCACAGGATATGGCTACACCTTC
TRBJ2-1 | NA | TRBD2 | TRBV10-2 | CASSPSGRGSSYNEQFF | TGCGCCAGCAGCCCTAGCGGGAGGGGTAGCTCCTACAATGAGCAGTTCTTC
TRBJ1-2 | NA | TRBD1 | TRBV29-1 | CSARDSEGYTF | TGCAGCGCTCGGGACAGTGAGGGCTACACCTTC
TRBJ2-2 | once | NA | TRBV10-1 | CASSPGGSAGELFF | TGCGCCAGCAGCCCAGGTGGTTCCGCCGGGGAGCTGTTTTTT
TRBJ2-7 | NA | NA | TRBV10-3 | CAISDRGYTYEQYF | TGTGCCATCAGTGATAGAGGGTACACCTACGAGCAGTACTTC
TRBJ1-5 | NA | NA | TRBV30 | CAWRKQGGGNQPQHF | TGTGCCTGGAGGAAACAGGGCGGAGGCAATCAGCCCCAGCATTTT
TRBJ2-3 | NA | TRBD2 | TRBV2 | CASSVGGTSGGSTDTQYF | TGTGCCAGCAGTGTCGGCGGTACTAGCGGGGGAAGCACAGATACGCAGTATTTT
TRBJ2-5 | NA | TRBD1 | TRBV5-1 | CASSATGGQETQYF | TGCGCCAGCTCCGCTACAGGGGGCCAAGAGACCCAGTACTTC
TRBJ2-3 | NA | NA | TRBV30 | CAWTNDRAQYF | TGTGCCTGGACGAACGACCGAGCGCAGTATTTT
TRBJ2-1 | NA | NA | TRBV5-5 | CASSFRGVDEQFF | TGTGCCAGCAGCTTTCGGGGTGTCGATGAGCAGTTCTTC
TRBJ2-1 | NA | NA | TRBV5-6 | CASNRRVGQSYNEQFF | TGTGCCAGCAACCGGCGGGTGGGCCAGTCCTACAATGAGCAGTTCTTC
TRBJ2-3 | NA | NA | TRBV5-5 | CAHSAGPTDTQYF | TGTGCCCACAGCGCTGGTCCCACAGATACGCAGTATTTT
TRBJ1-1 | few | NA | TRBV28 | CASSLRGRSREAFF | TGTGCCAGCAGTTTACGCGGGCGGTCCAGGGAAGCTTTCTTT
TRBJ1-5 | NA | NA | TRBV30 | CAWSNQGRGPNQPQHF | TGTGCCTGGAGCAATCAGGGCCGGGGACCCAATCAGCCCCAGCATTTT
TRBJ1-1 | NA | NA | TRBV5-1 | CASSFRWADTEAFF | TGCGCCAGCAGCTTCCGGTGGGCGGACACTGAAGCTTTCTTT
TRBJ1-2 | NA | NA | TRBV2 | CASSESGIAYGYTF | TGTGCCAGCAGTGAGTCAGGGATAGCCTATGGCTACACCTTC
TRBJ2-2 | NA | NA | TRBV10-3 | CAISDRVKAGELFF | TGTGCCATCAGTGATCGGGTGAAGGCCGGGGAGCTGTTTTTT
TRBJ1-2 | few | TRBD1 | TRBV5-6 | CASSRTGGYYGYTF | TGTGCCAGCAGCAGGACAGGGGGCTACTATGGCTACACCTTC
TRBJ1-6 | NA | NA | TRBV27 | CASSLAQGSSYNSPLHF | TGTGCCAGCAGTTTGGCGCAGGGGAGCTCCTATAATTCACCCCTCCACTTT
TRBJ1-1 | NA | NA | TRBV7-8 | CASSLVRQENTEAFF | TGTGCCAGCAGCTTGGTCCGACAGGAGAACACTGAAGCTTTCTTT
TRBJ2-1 | few | NA | TRBV7-2 | CASSSTASSYNEQFF | TGTGCCAGCAGCTCCACAGCTTCCTCCTACAATGAGCAGTTCTTC
TRBJ1-1 | NA | NA | TRBV7-8 | CASSSNSGVNTEAFF | TGTGCCAGCAGCTCTAACTCCGGGGTTAACACTGAAGCTTTCTTT
TRBJ2-5 | few | TRBD2 | TRBV7-2 | CASSPNGLAGRETQYF | TGTGCCAGCAGCCCTAACGGACTAGCGGGAAGAGAGACCCAGTACTTC
TRBJ2-7 | NA | TRBD1 | TRBV27 | CASSLVTGIEQYF | TGTGCCAGCAGTTTAGTGACAGGGATCGAGCAGTACTTC
TRBJ2-7 | NA | TRBD2 | TRBV4-3 | CASSQKRERTYEQYF | TGCGCCAGCAGCCAGAAGCGGGAACGAACGTACGAGCAGTACTTC
TRBJ1-3 | NA | TRBD1 | TRBV5-1 | CASRGQGIDTIYF | TGCGCCAGCAGAGGACAGGGGATAGACACCATATATTTT
TRBJ1-1 | NA | NA | TRBV19 | CASTSAGVANTEAFF | TGTGCCAGTACCTCGGCGGGGGTGGCGAACACTGAAGCTTTCTTT
TRBJ2-1 | NA | NA | TRBV28 | CASHEIGTDEQFF | TGTGCCAGCCATGAGATTGGTACCGATGAGCAGTTCTTC
TRBJ1-6 | NA | TRBD1 | TRBV19 | CASSSAGGSDSPLHF | TGTGCCAGTAGTTCGGCAGGGGGTTCCGATTCACCCCTCCACTTT
TRBJ2-4 | few | NA | TRBV5-1 | CASSPRGTPTGDKNIQYF | TGCGCCAGCAGCCCGAGAGGGACTCCAACGGGGGACAAAAACATTCAGTACTTC
TRBJ2-1 | NA | NA | TRBV10-3 | CAIRKSGEAYNEQFF | TGTGCCATACGCAAGAGCGGAGAAGCCTACAATGAGCAGTTCTTC
TRBJ1-2 | NA | NA | TRBV6-4 | CASSDPFDGRTNYGYTF | TGTGCCAGCAGTGACCCCTTCGACGGCCGGACTAACTATGGCTACACCTTC
TRBJ2-1 | NA | NA | TRBV7-2 | CASSSQRSSYNEQFF | TGTGCCAGCAGCTCCCAGCGTAGTAGTTACAATGAGCAGTTCTTC